Shown below are 15 T cell receptor beta chains from a single sample sequenced in a study of response to subunit inactivated influenza vaccine. TCRdb re-derived calls from the RT-PCR reads in MiXCR, one entry per CDR3 protein. The table shows 650,000 to 800,000 distinct CDR3 sequences, with 11% to 15% occurring only once. The sequences come from PBMCs from blood, collected 14 days before vaccination. Source of these receptors: a middle-aged man who received an inactivated influenza vaccine.

In this sample, this clonotype turned up a few times. V is TRBV5-4 and J is TRBJ2-5, with unresolved D. V was trimmed by 1 base and J by 2 bases, leaving 6 bases between them. This CDR3 is built from 13 residues. In germline, CDR1 is SGHNT, CDR2 YYREEE (reference sequence). This CDR3 is CASSLLAQETQYF. The DNA for the CDR3 is TGTGCCAGCAGCTTGTTGGCACAAGAGACCCAGTACTTC.

V usage is TRBV12-3 or TRBV12-4 and J usage is TRBJ2-5; 11 bases fit TRBD2. The J segment lost 4 bases and the V segment lost 6 bases, leaving 10 bases of the junction unmatched. The CDR3 totals 16 residues. CDR3 in amino acids: CASSYLLAGDRETQYF. The CDR3 DNA is TGTGCCAGCAGCTACCTACTAGCGGGAGATCGAGAGACCCAGTACTTC.

This clonotype was seen more than once but under ten times. V and J are TRBV24-1 and TRBJ2-3; D unclear. The CDR3 runs to 14 residues. Germline V gene data show CDR1 as KGHDR and CDR2 as SFDVKD. The ends were cut back, 4 bases at V and 2 bases at J, with 9 bases in the middle. Written as DNA, the CDR3 is TGTGCCACCAGTGAAAGGTCGTACACAGATACGCAGTATTTT. Translated, it gives CATSERSYTDTQYF.

About this clonotype: An end of the junction does not agree with germline; a read error may underlie this. J is TRBJ2-1 and V is TRBV2, with TRBD1 matching 9 bases. Germline V lookup: CDR1 SNHLY, CDR2 FYNNEI. This CDR3 has 15 amino acids. The CDR3 reads CASSERGQGYNEQLF. DNA of the CDR3: TGTGCCAGCAGTGAACGGGGACAGGGCTACAATGAGCAGCTCTTC.

This clonotype was recorded a few times. The V call is TRBV29-1, the J call TRBJ2-5; 8 bases match TRBD1. There are 15 residues in the CDR3. In germline, CDR1 is SQVTM, CDR2 ANQGSEA. J lost 4 bases, V lost 6 bases, and 13 bases had no gene match. This CDR3 is CSVDNGQGRGETQYF. DNA of the CDR3: TGCAGCGTCGACAACGGACAGGGTAGGGGAGAGACCCAGTACTTC.

This clonotype came up a few times. The CDR3 reads CSVVPPQETQYF. The CDR3 coding sequence is TGCAGCGTTGTGCCACCCCAAGAGACCCAGTACTTC. J is TRBJ2-5 and V is TRBV29-1; D not resolved. V shed 4 bases and J shed 1 base, with 7 bases lying between them. Germline V gene sequence: CDR1 SQVTM, CDR2 ANQGSEA. This CDR3 contains 12 residues.

This clonotype showed up just a few times. The rearrangement joins TRBV29-1 to TRBJ1-1; no reliable D call. CDR1 is SQVTM and CDR2 is ANQGSEA in the germline V gene. The CDR3 totals 12 residues. V lost 4 bases and J lost 1, with 7 bases in between. For the CDR3, the DNA is TGCAGCGTTGTTGTGAGGAACACTGAAGCTTTCTTT. Encoded protein: CSVVVRNTEAFF.

This chain connects TRBV11-1 to TRBJ2-1; no definite D call. CDR3 length equals 18 residues. CDR1 is SGHAT and CDR2 is FQDESV in the germline V gene (reference sequence). V was cut by 5 bases and J by 0 bases, with 20 bases left in between. The CDR3 nucleotides read TGTGCCAGCAGCCCTGAATTTTGGGGTCTGAGCTCCTACAATGAGCAGTTCTTC. Protein sequence: CASSPEFWGLSSYNEQFF.

This chain joins TRBV7-2 and TRBJ2-5; D is unclear. The germline V gene encodes CDR1 SGHTA and CDR2 FQGNSA. This CDR3 comprises 15 residues. V gave up 1 base and J gave up 0 bases, with 9 bases separating them. CDR3 sequence reads: CASSLVSAYQETQYF. For the CDR3, the DNA is TGTGCCAGCAGCTTAGTTTCGGCCTACCAAGAGACCCAGTACTTC.

Only a few counts were recorded for this clonotype. This chain links TRBV5-1 with TRBJ2-5; D perhaps matches TRBD2 (5 bases). This CDR3 comprises 14 residues. Germline CDR1 SGHRS, CDR2 YFSETQ. V was clipped by 4 bases and J by 5 bases, with 15 bases between them. The CDR3 region has the DNA TGCGCCAGCAGCGCTACGCGAGGGAGTGAGACCCAGTACTTC. Residues: CASSATRGSETQYF. The complete variable domain, with remaining parts taken from reference TRBV5-1 and TRBJ2-5, reads KAGVTQTPRYLIKTRGQQVTLSCSPISGHRSVSWYQQTPGQGLQFLFEYFSETQRNKGNFPGRFSGRQFSNSRSEMNVSTLELGDSALYLCASSATRGSETQYFGPGTRLLVL.

In its sample, this clonotype was seen many times. CDR3: CASSQSGRETQYF. In DNA, the CDR3 is TGCGCCAGCAGCCAATCAGGGAGAGAGACCCAGTACTTC. The V gene is TRBV4-1, the J gene TRBJ2-5, with D possibly being TRBD1 or TRBD2 (5 bases each). CDR3 length: 13 amino acids. Looked up from germline, CDR1 is MGHRA and CDR2 is YSYEKL. Trimming took off 2 bases at V and 4 bases at J, with 8 bases between the two ends.

This clonotype was seen more than once but under ten times. The rearrangement joins TRBV20-1 to TRBJ1-4, with D unclear. The CDR3 extends over 11 amino acids. Germline CDR1 is DFQATT and CDR2 is SNEGSKA (reference sequence). The germline V and J ends were trimmed by 5 bases and 7 bases, with 8 bases remaining between them. In nucleotides, the CDR3 is TGCAGTGCTCTCTCCGGTGAAAAACTGTTTTTT. Its protein product is CSALSGEKLFF.

The genes are TRBV11-2 and TRBJ2-5, with D perhaps matching TRBD2 (6 bases). Between the trimmed V and J ends, which lost 0 bases and 5 bases, there was a span of 22 bases. CDR1 is SGHAT, CDR2 FQNNGV, per germline. The CDR3 totals 18 residues. Here the CDR3 reads CASSLDAGWVREEETQYF. The CDR3 nucleotides are TGTGCCAGCAGCTTAGATGCGGGTTGGGTCAGGGAGGAGGAGACCCAGTACTTC.

There are many counts of this clonotype. This chain joins TRBV15 and TRBJ1-3, with TRBD1 identical over 10 bases. This CDR3 contains 16 residues. Germline values: CDR1 LNHNV, CDR2 YYDKDF (reference sequence). V lost 4 bases and J lost 0; bases outside the gene matches: 3. CDR3: CATSKDRGYSGNTIYF. The CDR3 coding sequence is TGTGCCACCAGCAAGGACAGGGGGTACTCTGGAAACACCATATATTTT.

This chain uses TRBV3-1 with TRBJ2-5; no definite D call. There are 15 residues in the CDR3. Per the germline V gene, CDR1 is LGHDT and CDR2 is YNNKEL (reference sequence). V dropped 4 bases and J dropped 4 bases, with 16 bases sitting between them. The chain's CDR3 is CASSRNPGFLETQYF. CDR3 bases: TGTGCCAGCAGCCGCAACCCCGGCTTTTTAGAGACCCAGTACTTC.